This TCR delta chain is drawn from a study of DNA immune sequencing with unique molecular identifiers (dated by TCRdb to the early 2020s). The study in broad terms: Immunomagnetic cell separation was used to enrich gammadelta T cells from buffy coats, and the genomic DNA of the enriched gammadelta T cells was sequenced. gammadelta T cells were enriched from PBMC of some ten healthy individuals by fluorescence-activated cell sorting. To compare enriched and non-enriched samples, 75 to 100 ng of enriched gammadelta T-cell DNA and roughly 1 ug of non-enriched PBMC DNA were sequenced. The study developed and validated an ultrasensitive DNA-based TRD repertoire sequencing method using PCR-introduced unique molecular identifiers. Validation of the sequencing method was done both on synthetic reference molecules and on blood samples taken from healthy individuals. All donors were healthy people, and roughly ten of the donors were profiled using sorted gammadelta T cells from peripheral blood. General findings and caveats noted by the study authors: TRDV2 paired with TRDJ1 was the most common TRD rearrangement among clonotypes in healthy donors. TRD repertoire diversity differed among healthy donors, and several donors were highly oligoclonal, with the top 5 clonotypes making up more than half of productive molecules. The primer-based approach is unable to detect novel TRD sequences that the primers do not target.

The CDR3 holds 17 amino acids from the cysteine to the phenylalanine. The only DNA kept is the CDR3, 51 bases in frame from the first base. For CDR1 and CDR2, the germline V gene lists GEAIGNYY and EKD. This clone has only a few counts. No antigen is known for it. A far larger clone differs by one base, so this is likely a read error. Other DNA sequences within the sample encode an identical CDR3. Library preparation employed multiplex PCR. Genomic DNA was amplified with a 32-plex assay using primers for all 8 TRDV and 4 TRDJ genes covering the CDR3. A 12-nucleotide UMI was added during about 3 barcoding PCR cycles, followed by a second PCR with Illumina adapter primers. AMPure XP beads were used to purify the libraries, and library quality was checked on a Fragment Analyzer using the HS NGS Fragment kit. Sequencing was run on an Illumina MiniSeq mid-output kit with around 22% PhiX and 150 cycles of paired-end reads. On the authors' methods: Reads were processed with MIGEC version 1.2.9 to group reads by UMI and build error-corrected consensus sequences. Modified VDJtools version 1.2.1 scripts and the tcR R package were used for post-processing. Via CATT, TCRdb reprocessed the public reads, and rows with identical DNA were then joined. The V and J calls shown here were made by TCRdb, not taken from the authors' results. The sample yields around 5,200 delta-chain clones; approximately 10% were counted once. The ten most abundant clones make up around half of the sample.

The origin of this receptor is a human donor in good health. The chain couples TRDV2 to TRDJ1, with TRDD3 identical over 7 junction bases. The sequencing input was gamma-delta T cells enriched from blood buffy coat, or unenriched PBMCs (not recorded which). The nucleotides read TGTGCCTGTGACTCCCTCCTGGGGGCTCCCAACACCGATAAACTTATCTTT. Its coded protein is CACDSLLGAPNTDKLIF.